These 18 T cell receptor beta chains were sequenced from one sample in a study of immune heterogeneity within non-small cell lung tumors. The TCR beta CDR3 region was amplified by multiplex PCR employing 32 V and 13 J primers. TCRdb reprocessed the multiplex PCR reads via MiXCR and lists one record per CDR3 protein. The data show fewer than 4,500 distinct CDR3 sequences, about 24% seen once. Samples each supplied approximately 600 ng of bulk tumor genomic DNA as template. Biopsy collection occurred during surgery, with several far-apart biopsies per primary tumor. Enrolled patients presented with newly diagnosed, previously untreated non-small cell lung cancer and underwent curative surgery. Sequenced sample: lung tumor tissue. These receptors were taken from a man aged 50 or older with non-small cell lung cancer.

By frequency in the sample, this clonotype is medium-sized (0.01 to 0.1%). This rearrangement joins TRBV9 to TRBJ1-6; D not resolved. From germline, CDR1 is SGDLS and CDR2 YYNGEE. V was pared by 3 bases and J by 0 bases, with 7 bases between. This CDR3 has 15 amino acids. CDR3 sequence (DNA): TGTGCCAGCAGCGCGAGCGACTCCTATAATTCACCCCTCCACTTT. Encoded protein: CASSASDSYNSPLHF.

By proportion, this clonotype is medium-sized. Here the CDR3 reads CASSYPISGGSYGYTF. DNA of the CDR3: TGTGCCAGCAGTTACCCAATTTCGGGGGGCAGCTATGGCTACACCTTC. The chain has TRBV6-6 and TRBJ1-2, with D perhaps matching TRBD1 (6 bases). Trimming removed 2 bases at V and 4 bases at J, with 17 bases between. Germline CDR1 reads MNHNY; CDR2 reads SVGAGI (reference sequence). The CDR3 sequence is 16 residues long.

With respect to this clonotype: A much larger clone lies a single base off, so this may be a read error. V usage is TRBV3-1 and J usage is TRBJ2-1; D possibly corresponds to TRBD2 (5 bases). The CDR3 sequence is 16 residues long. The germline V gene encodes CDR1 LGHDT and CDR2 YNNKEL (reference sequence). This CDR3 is CANSQDLAPGSNEQFF. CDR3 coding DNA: TGTGCCAACAGCCAAGATTTAGCCCCGGGATCCAATGAGCAGTTCTTC.

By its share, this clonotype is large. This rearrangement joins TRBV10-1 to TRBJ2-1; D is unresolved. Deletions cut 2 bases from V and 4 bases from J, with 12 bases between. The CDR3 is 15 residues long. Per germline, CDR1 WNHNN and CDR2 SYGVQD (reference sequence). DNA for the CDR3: TGCGCCAGCAGTGAGCCGGTCGTAGATTACAATGAGCAGTTCTTC. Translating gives CASSEPVVDYNEQFF.

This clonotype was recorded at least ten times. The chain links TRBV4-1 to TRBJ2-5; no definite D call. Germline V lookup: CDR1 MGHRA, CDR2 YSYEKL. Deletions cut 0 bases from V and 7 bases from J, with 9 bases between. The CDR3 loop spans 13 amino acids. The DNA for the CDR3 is TGCGCCAGCAGCCAAGATTTGGGGTCGACCCAGTACTTC. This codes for CASSQDLGSTQYF.

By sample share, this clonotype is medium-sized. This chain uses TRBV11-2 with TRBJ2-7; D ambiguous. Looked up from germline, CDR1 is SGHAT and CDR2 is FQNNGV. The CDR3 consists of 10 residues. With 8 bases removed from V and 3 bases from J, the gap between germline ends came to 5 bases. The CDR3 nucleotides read TGTGCCAGCGGCCGCTACGAGCAGTACTTC. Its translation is CASGRYEQYF. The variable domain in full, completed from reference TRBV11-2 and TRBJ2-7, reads EAGVAQSPRYKIIEKRQSVAFWCNPISGHATLYWYQQILGQGPKLLIQFQNNGVVDDSQLPKDRFSAERLKGVDSTLKIQPAKLEDSAVYLCASGRYEQYFGPGTRLTVT.

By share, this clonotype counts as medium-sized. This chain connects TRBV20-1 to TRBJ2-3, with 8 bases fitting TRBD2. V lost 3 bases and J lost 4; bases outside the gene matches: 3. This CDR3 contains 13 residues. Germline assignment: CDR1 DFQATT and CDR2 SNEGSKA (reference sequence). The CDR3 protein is CSARSGRSDTQYF. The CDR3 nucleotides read TGCAGTGCTAGGAGCGGGAGATCAGATACGCAGTATTTT.

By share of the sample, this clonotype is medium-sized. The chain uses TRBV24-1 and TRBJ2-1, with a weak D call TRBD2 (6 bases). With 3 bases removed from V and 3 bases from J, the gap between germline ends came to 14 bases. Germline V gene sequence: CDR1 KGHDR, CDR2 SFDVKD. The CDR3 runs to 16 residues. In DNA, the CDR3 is TGTGCCACCAGTGATCCTCTTAGCGGAAACTACAATGAGCAGTTCTTC. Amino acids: CATSDPLSGNYNEQFF.

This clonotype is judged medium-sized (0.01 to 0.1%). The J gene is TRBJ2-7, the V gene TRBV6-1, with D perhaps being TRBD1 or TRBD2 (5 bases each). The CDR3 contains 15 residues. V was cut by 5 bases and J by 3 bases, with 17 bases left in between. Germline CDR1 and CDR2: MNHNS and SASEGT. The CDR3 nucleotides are TGTGCCAGCAGTCCCAGGTGGGGGAGAGGCTACGAGCAGTACTTC. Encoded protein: CASSPRWGRGYEQYF.

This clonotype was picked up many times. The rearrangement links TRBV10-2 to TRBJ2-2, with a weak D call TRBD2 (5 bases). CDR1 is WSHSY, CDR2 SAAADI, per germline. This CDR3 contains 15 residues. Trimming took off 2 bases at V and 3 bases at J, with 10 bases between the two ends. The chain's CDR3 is CASSEAPGDTGELFF. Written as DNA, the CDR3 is TGCGCCAGCAGTGAGGCGCCCGGGGACACCGGGGAGCTGTTTTTT.

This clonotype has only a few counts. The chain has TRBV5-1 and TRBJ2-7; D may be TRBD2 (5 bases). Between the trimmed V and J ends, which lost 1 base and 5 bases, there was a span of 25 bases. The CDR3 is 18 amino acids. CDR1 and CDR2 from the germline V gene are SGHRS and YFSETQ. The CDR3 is CASSLLGLLGRRDDEQYF. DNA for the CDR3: TGCGCCAGCAGCTTGTTGGGGTTGTTAGGCCGCCGGGATGACGAGCAGTACTTC.

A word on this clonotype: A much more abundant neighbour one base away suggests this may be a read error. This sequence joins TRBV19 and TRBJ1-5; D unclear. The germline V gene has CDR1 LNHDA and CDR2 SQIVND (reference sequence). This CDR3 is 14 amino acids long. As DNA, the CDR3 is TGTGCCTGTAGTATAGTTGGAGGTAGACAGCCCCAGCATTTT. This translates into CACSIVGGRQPQHF. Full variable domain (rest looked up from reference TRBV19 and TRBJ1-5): DGGITQSPKYLFRKEGQNVTLSCEQNLNHDAMYWYRQDPGQGLRLIYYSQIVNDFQKGDIAEGYSVSREKKESFPLTVTSAQKNPTAFYLCACSIVGGRQPQHFGDGTRLSIL.

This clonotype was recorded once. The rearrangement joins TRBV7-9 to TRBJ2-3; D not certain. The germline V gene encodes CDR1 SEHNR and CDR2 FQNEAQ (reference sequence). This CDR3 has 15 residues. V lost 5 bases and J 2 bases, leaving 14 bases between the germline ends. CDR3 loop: CASSPWGSYTDTQYF. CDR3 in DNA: TGTGCCAGCAGCCCCTGGGGTAGCTACACAGATACGCAGTATTTT.

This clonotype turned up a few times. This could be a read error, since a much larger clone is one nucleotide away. The CDR3 sequence: CSVPQGPEQCF. As DNA, the CDR3 is TGCAGCGTTCCTCAGGGTCCCGAGCAGTGCTTC. The chain carries TRBV29-1 and TRBJ2-7; possible D gene TRBD1, 5 bases. Germline CDR1 SQVTM, CDR2 ANQGSEA. There are 11 residues in the CDR3.

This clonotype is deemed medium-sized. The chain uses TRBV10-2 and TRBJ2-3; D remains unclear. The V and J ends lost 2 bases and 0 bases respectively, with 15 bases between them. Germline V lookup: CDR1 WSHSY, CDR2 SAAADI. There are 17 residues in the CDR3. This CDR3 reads CASSETSMGSSTDTQYF. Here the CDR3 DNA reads TGCGCCAGCAGTGAGACATCGATGGGGTCCAGCACAGATACGCAGTATTTT.

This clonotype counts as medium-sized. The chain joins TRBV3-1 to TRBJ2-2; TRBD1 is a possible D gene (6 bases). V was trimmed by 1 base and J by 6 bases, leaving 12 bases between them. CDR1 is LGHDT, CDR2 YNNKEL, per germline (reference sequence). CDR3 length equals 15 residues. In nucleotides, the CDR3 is TGTGCCAGCAGCCAAGGTATAGGGGGAGCCGGGGAGCTGTTTTTT. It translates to CASSQGIGGAGELFF.

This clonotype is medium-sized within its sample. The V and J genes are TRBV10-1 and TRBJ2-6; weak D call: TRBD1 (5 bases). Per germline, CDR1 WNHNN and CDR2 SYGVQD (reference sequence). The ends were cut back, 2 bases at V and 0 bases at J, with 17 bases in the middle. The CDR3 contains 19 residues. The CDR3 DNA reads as TGCGCCAGCAGTGAGGCACAGGACACCAATAGCTCTGGGGCCAACGTCCTGACTTTC. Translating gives CASSEAQDTNSSGANVLTF.

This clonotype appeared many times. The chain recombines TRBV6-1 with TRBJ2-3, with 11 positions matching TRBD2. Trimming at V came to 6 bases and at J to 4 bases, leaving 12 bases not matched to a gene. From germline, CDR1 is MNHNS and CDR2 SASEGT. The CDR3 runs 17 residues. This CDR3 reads CASRASGGSKKSDTQYF. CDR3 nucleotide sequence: TGTGCCAGCAGGGCTAGCGGGGGGTCCAAAAAGTCAGATACGCAGTATTTT.